This T cell receptor (beta chain) was captured in a study of cytomegalovirus exposure and HLA in healthy donors. Study details: An earlier analysis identified 117 million unique TCR beta sequences in 170 million or so T cells.

V lost 0 bases and J lost 6, with 14 bases in between. Germline V gives CDR1 MGHDK, CDR2 SYGVNS. This CDR3 is built from 15 residues. Study-level results: Reports credit the classifier with highly specific, highly sensitive diagnosis of cytomegalovirus status.

The primer mix had 60 Vbeta and 13 Jbeta primers. Repertoires were generated with immunoSEQ multiplex PCR, while TCRdb's copy carries only in-frame clones and drops some. The sample has around 230,000 clones, 78% seen once. In the case of this clone: Its target is unknown.

The chain is built from TRBV25-1 and TRBJ1-2, with D tentatively TRBD1 (6 bases). Sequencing was carried out using PBMCs. The receptor comes from a boy between 10 and 17 years old in good health and CMV-seronegative. CDR3 sequence reads: CASSEYIRSGDGYTF. The CDR3 bases are TGTGCCAGCAGTGAATATATCCGATCAGGGGATGGCTACACCTTC.